Sequencing of this T cell receptor beta chain was carried out in a study of blood T cell repertoires in COVID-19. About the research overall: The United States, Italy and Spain were the sources of the acute and convalescent COVID-19 samples. T cells, B-cell-depleted T cells, or PBMCs provided the cDNA or gDNA that served as material.

The repertoire was sequenced with immunoSEQ multiplex PCR; TCRdb's copy has only in-frame clones and lacks some. The repertoire holds 410,000 or so clones, over 75% seen once, with roughly 1.6% in the top ten. Seattle participants joined during active infection and were tracked over time. CDR3 size: 13 residues. The V end was cut by 4 bases, the J end by 2 bases, with 9 bases between. V gene TRBV12-3 or TRBV12-4 combines with J gene TRBJ2-7; a weak D match, TRBD2 (5 bases). Sequences were obtained from peripheral blood. The clonotype was recovered from a woman in her thirties or forties with COVID-19, enrolled during active disease. The DNA of the CDR3 is TGTGCCAGCAGTTCCAGGACTCCCTACGAGCAGTACTTC. This encodes CASSSRTPYEQYF.